The entry below describes one TCR beta chain. Antigen unknown. One end of the junction is discordant with germline, which a read error may explain. Germline CDR1 is SGHAT and CDR2 is FQDESV (reference sequence). CDR3 length: 14 amino acids. TCRbeta libraries were built with three rounds of nested PCR, modified from ARM-PCR. TCRdb fed the multiplex PCR reads into MiXCR, producing one record per CDR3 protein. In the table there are 90,000 or so distinct CDR3 sequences, 61% of which are singletons. RNA was extracted from bulk tissue without any cell sorting. Donors were chemotherapy-naive, newly diagnosed lung cancer surgical patients in China, August–late 2014. This record belongs to a study of tumor and adjacent non-tumor tissue in lung cancer. Study conclusions and caveats: TCR diversity was significantly greater in tumor than normal lung tissue. In normal lung, the top 100 clones were significantly more dominant than in tumor.

The gene calls are TRBV11-1 and TRBJ2-5; perhaps TRBD2 as D (5 bases). Sequenced sample: lung tumor tissue. The clonotype originates from a man between 65 and 85 years old with non-small cell lung cancer. The CDR3 DNA is TGTGCCTGCAGCTTAGACACTAGGCAAGAGATCCAGTACTTC. Translating it yields CACSLDTRQEIQYF.